This TCR beta chain originates from a study of blood T cell repertoires in COVID-19. Turning to the study itself: The United States, Italy and Spain supplied acute and convalescent COVID-19 samples. PBMCs, B-cell-depleted T cells, or T cells provided the cDNA or gDNA that made up the material.

Per the authors' pipeline: How many nucleated cells were present was estimated from reference gene primer amplification. Assay: immunoSEQ multiplex PCR; the TCRdb copy retains only in-frame clones and omits some. V and J calls and clone size are copied from that table; D and trimming were computed from the DNA. The sample holds about 8,500 clones, about 86% seen once. The sequencing sample was made of peripheral blood. The origin of this receptor is a human donor with active COVID-19. The donor label of this sample is uncertain.

The CDR3 region has the DNA TGCGCCAGCAGCCAATCTCTGACAGGGACCGAGAGCGGTGAAGCTTTCTTT. Protein product: CASSQSLTGTESGEAFF. The chain couples TRBV4-1 to TRBJ1-1, with 7 positions matching TRBD1. CDR1 is MGHRA, CDR2 YSYEKL, per germline. After removal of 2 bases from V and 7 bases from J, the junction contained 16 bases not matched to a gene. This CDR3 has 17 amino acids.